The 9 T cell receptor beta chains below come from one sample, sequenced in a study of post-analysis software for immune sequencing data (dated by TCRdb to 2014 to 2015). General conclusions and limits of the study: Roughly 5 TRBV segments, including TRBV5-6, TRBV5-1 and TRBV20-1, were significantly more frequent in patients than controls.

For these TCRs, the target antigens are not known. The library was produced with PCR. Sequencing used an Illumina HiSeq 2500. To reduce PCR and sequencing biases, unique molecular identifiers were built into the TCR beta cDNA libraries. TCRdb's own reprocessing of the public reads used fastp at Q25 and MiXCR and kept productive beta chains. Each entry is one CDR3 protein sequence, shown with its most common DNA and genes. In all, the sample holds hundreds of thousands of distinct CDR3 sequences, and around 40% of those were seen once. The ten largest make up over 10% of the sample. Sequenced: blood. These receptors came from a girl between 5 and 17 years old with multiple sclerosis.

For this clonotype: Compared with germline, one end of the junction differs, possibly owing to a read error. The J gene is TRBJ2-3, the V gene TRBV27; D is uncertain. This CDR3 contains 14 residues. Per the germline V gene, CDR1 is MNHEY and CDR2 is SMNVEV (reference sequence). CDR3 coding DNA: TGTGCCAACAGTTTAACCGCCCGTACAGATACGCAGTATTTT. It yields the protein CANSLTARTDTQYF.

J is TRBJ2-3 and V is TRBV20-1; 11 bases match TRBD2. The germline V gene has CDR1 DFQATT and CDR2 SNEGSKA (reference sequence). V was clipped by 1 base and J by 0 bases; unmatched bases: 3. This CDR3 is built from 16 residues. CDR3 residues: CSARAGLADSTDTQYF. DNA for the CDR3: TGCAGTGCTAGAGCGGGACTAGCGGATAGCACAGATACGCAGTATTTT.

This clonotype was detected a few times. The V call is TRBV25-1, the J call TRBJ2-7; 7 nucleotides agree with TRBD1. This CDR3 has 16 residues. CDR1 is MGHDK, CDR2 SYGVNS, per germline. Trimming at V came to 6 bases and at J to 2 bases, leaving 13 bases not matched to a gene. CDR3 amino acids: CASSLRAGDSPYEQYF. The DNA of the CDR3 is TGTGCCAGCAGCCTTCGAGCAGGGGACAGTCCCTACGAGCAGTACTTC.

This chain connects TRBV7-2 to TRBJ1-2; D gene ambiguous. Germline V gives CDR1 SGHTA, CDR2 FQGNSA. V was shortened by 2 bases and J by 5 bases, with 15 bases between the two germline ends. This CDR3 contains 15 residues. CDR3 protein: CASSLSGTSSYGYTF. For the CDR3, the DNA is TGTGCCAGCAGCTTATCTGGAACCTCTTCGTATGGCTACACCTTC.

The V call is TRBV20-1, the J call TRBJ2-1; 11 positions match TRBD2. Germline lookup yields CDR1 DFQATT and CDR2 SNEGSKA (reference sequence). CDR3 size: 16 residues. Trimming removed 0 bases from V and 5 bases from J; junction bases left unmatched: 6. The DNA for the CDR3 is TGCAGTGCTAGAGACCCACTAGCGGGGGTAAACAATGAGCAGTTCTTC. Amino acid sequence: CSARDPLAGVNNEQFF.

This clonotype was seen only a few times. The chain uses TRBV7-9 and TRBJ2-1; the match to TRBD2 covers 9 bases. There are 14 residues in the CDR3. After removal of 5 bases from V and 6 bases from J, the junction contained 5 bases not matched to a gene. Germline CDR1 is SEHNR and CDR2 is FQNEAQ (reference sequence). CDR3 bases: TGTGCCAGCAGCCATAGCGGGAGCCTCAATGAGCAGTTCTTC. Its protein product is CASSHSGSLNEQFF. Combining the CDR3 with reference TRBV7-9 and TRBJ2-1 gives the whole variable domain DTGVSQNPRHKITKRGQNVTFRCDPISEHNRLYWYRQTLGQGPEFLTYFQNEAQLEKSRLLSDRFSAERPKGSFSTLEIQRTEQGDSAMYLCASSHSGSLNEQFFGPGTRLTVL.

This clonotype has more than one count but fewer than ten. The rearrangement uses TRBV11-2 and TRBJ2-5, with a weak D call TRBD2 (7 bases). Germline V CDR1 and CDR2: SGHAT, FQNNGV. V was pared by 5 bases and J by 3 bases, with 19 bases between. This CDR3 has 16 amino acids. Here the CDR3 reads CASSPLRGPNKETQYF. The CDR3 DNA reads TGTGCCAGCAGCCCCCTGCGGGGGCCGAACAAAGAGACCCAGTACTTC.

The J gene is TRBJ2-1, the V gene TRBV12-3 or TRBV12-4; D call uncertain. The germline V and J ends were trimmed by 6 bases and 9 bases, with 12 bases remaining between them. CDR3 size: 12 residues. CDR3 in DNA: TGTGCCAGCAGCCTGTTGATGGGTGAGCAGTTCTTC. Translating it yields CASSLLMGEQFF.

The rearrangement links TRBV5-1 to TRBJ2-7; a weak D match, TRBD1 (5 bases). With 4 bases removed from V and 5 bases from J, the gap between germline ends came to 10 bases. The CDR3 runs 12 residues. Germline values: CDR1 SGHRS, CDR2 YFSETQ. Here the CDR3 reads CASSGVQDEQYF. The CDR3 DNA follows: TGCGCCAGCAGCGGGGTACAGGACGAGCAGTACTTC.